This is a list of T cell receptor beta chains from one sample in a study of cytomegalovirus exposure and HLA in healthy donors. TCRdb keeps only in-frame clones here, not all; method: immunoSEQ multiplex PCR. Among 140,000 to 150,000 clones listed, 80% to 90% were seen once. Sequenced sample: PBMCs. Source of these receptors: a woman aged 40 to 50 in good health and CMV-seropositive. Both conserved end residues are part of each CDR3. A D gene is named only where the DNA matches it firmly. Expanded clones get a size class; other rows say once, few or many, or leave the size out.

cdr3_length: 14; d_call: .; v_call: TRBV19; j_call: TRBJ1-1; clone_size: .; cdr3_nt: TGTGCCAGTAGTCCCGGACGGGGGAACACTGAAGCTTTCTTT; cdr3_aa: CASSPGRGNTEAFF
cdr3_length: 14; d_call: TRBD2; v_call: TRBV5-1; j_call: TRBJ2-7; clone_size: .; cdr3_nt: TGCGCCAGCAGCTTGCCTAGCGGCTCCTACGAGCAGTACTTC; cdr3_aa: CASSLPSGSYEQYF
cdr3_length: 14; d_call: .; v_call: TRBV9; j_call: TRBJ2-5; clone_size: .; cdr3_nt: TGTGCCAGCGGCGTAGGGCTAAGGGGAGAGACCCAGTACTTC; cdr3_aa: CASGVGLRGETQYF
cdr3_length: 15; d_call: .; v_call: TRBV28; j_call: TRBJ2-6; clone_size: .; cdr3_nt: TGTGCCAGCAAATATCCGAGCTCTGGGGCCAACGTCCTGACTTTC; cdr3_aa: CASKYPSSGANVLTF
cdr3_length: 17; d_call: TRBD1; v_call: TRBV19; j_call: TRBJ1-1; clone_size: .; cdr3_nt: TGTGCCAGTAGTATACCCCCGGGACAGGGGGCGAAAACTGAAGCTTTCTTT; cdr3_aa: CASSIPPGQGAKTEAFF
cdr3_length: 13; d_call: TRBD2; v_call: TRBV11-2; j_call: TRBJ2-3; clone_size: .; cdr3_nt: TGTGCCAGCAGCGGACTAGCCACAGATACGCAGTATTTT; cdr3_aa: CASSGLATDTQYF
cdr3_length: 17; d_call: .; v_call: TRBV9; j_call: TRBJ2-4; clone_size: .; cdr3_nt: TGTGCCAGCAGCCCCGCAACCTCTTTGAAGCAAGCAAACATTCAGTACTTC; cdr3_aa: CASSPATSLKQANIQYF
cdr3_length: 15; d_call: .; v_call: TRBV19; j_call: TRBJ1-3; clone_size: .; cdr3_nt: TGTGCCAGTAGTATACAAGCGGTCTCTGGAAACACCATATATTTT; cdr3_aa: CASSIQAVSGNTIYF
cdr3_length: 16; d_call: TRBD1; v_call: TRBV19; j_call: TRBJ1-2; clone_size: .; cdr3_nt: TGTGCCAGTAGCCGAAGGGACAGACAGTTAACCTATGGCTACACCTTC; cdr3_aa: CASSRRDRQLTYGYTF
cdr3_length: 15; d_call: TRBD1; v_call: TRBV9; j_call: TRBJ1-2; clone_size: .; cdr3_nt: TGTGCCAGCAGCGGAAGCCGGGACAGGGGGTATGGCTACACCTTC; cdr3_aa: CASSGSRDRGYGYTF
cdr3_length: 15; d_call: TRBD2; v_call: TRBV7-2; j_call: TRBJ2-5; clone_size: .; cdr3_nt: TGTGCCAGCAGCTTTCAGCGGGGGTCCCGGGAGACCCAGTACTTC; cdr3_aa: CASSFQRGSRETQYF
cdr3_length: 15; d_call: TRBD1; v_call: TRBV7-8; j_call: TRBJ2-3; clone_size: .; cdr3_nt: TGTGCCAGCAGCTTAGGGGACAGGGTGACAGATACGCAGTATTTT; cdr3_aa: CASSLGDRVTDTQYF
cdr3_length: 14; d_call: .; v_call: TRBV5-1; j_call: TRBJ2-5; clone_size: .; cdr3_nt: TGCGCCAGCAGCTGGGCGGACGGGAGAGAGACCCAGTACTTC; cdr3_aa: CASSWADGRETQYF
cdr3_length: 15; d_call: TRBD2; v_call: TRBV6-5; j_call: TRBJ2-3; clone_size: .; cdr3_nt: TGTGCCAGCAGTCCTACGGGGGGGCCCCCAGATACGCAGTATTTT; cdr3_aa: CASSPTGGPPDTQYF
cdr3_length: 16; d_call: TRBD1; v_call: TRBV9; j_call: TRBJ1-4; clone_size: once; cdr3_nt: TGTGCCAGCAGCGCCACCTCAGGGGGTGCTAATGAAAAACTGTTTTTT; cdr3_aa: CASSATSGGANEKLFF
cdr3_length: 16; d_call: .; v_call: TRBV6-5; j_call: TRBJ2-7; clone_size: .; cdr3_nt: TGTGCCAGCAGTTACGGAGGAGGGACGGGCACCTACGAGCAGTACTTC; cdr3_aa: CASSYGGGTGTYEQYF
cdr3_length: 16; d_call: .; v_call: TRBV7-9; j_call: TRBJ1-5; clone_size: .; cdr3_nt: TGTGCCAGCAGCTTAATTGGGGAGCAGGCCAATCAGCCCCAGCATTTT; cdr3_aa: CASSLIGEQANQPQHF
cdr3_length: 20; d_call: .; v_call: TRBV9; j_call: TRBJ1-2; clone_size: .; cdr3_nt: TGTGCCAGCAGCGTAGAATTGACTGGCGCTGGAGGAGGGGCTTCCTATGGCTACACCTTC; cdr3_aa: CASSVELTGAGGGASYGYTF
cdr3_length: 11; d_call: .; v_call: TRBV11-2; j_call: TRBJ2-2; clone_size: once; cdr3_nt: TGTGCCAGCAGTCATACCGGGGAGCTGTTTTTT; cdr3_aa: CASSHTGELFF
cdr3_length: 16; d_call: .; v_call: TRBV28; j_call: TRBJ1-5; clone_size: once; cdr3_nt: TGTGCCAGCAGTTTCCTCCTACGGGGTAGCAATCAGCCCCAGCATTTT; cdr3_aa: CASSFLLRGSNQPQHF
cdr3_length: 13; d_call: .; v_call: TRBV5-6; j_call: TRBJ2-2; clone_size: .; cdr3_nt: TGTGCCAGCAGCTTGGCTGGCCCCGGGGAGCTGTTTTTT; cdr3_aa: CASSLAGPGELFF
cdr3_length: 18; d_call: TRBD2; v_call: TRBV5-1; j_call: TRBJ2-5; clone_size: .; cdr3_nt: TGCGCCAGCAGCTTGGCCGGGACTAGCGCCCTAGGCCAAGAGACCCAGTACTTC; cdr3_aa: CASSLAGTSALGQETQYF
cdr3_length: 16; d_call: TRBD1; v_call: TRBV7-6; j_call: TRBJ2-2; clone_size: .; cdr3_nt: TGTGCCAGCAGCTTAGCTGGACAGGGGAACACCGGGGAGCTGTTTTTT; cdr3_aa: CASSLAGQGNTGELFF
cdr3_length: 14; d_call: .; v_call: TRBV5-6; j_call: TRBJ2-3; clone_size: once; cdr3_nt: TGTGCCAGCAGCGATGGGGCGGCCACAGATACGCAGTATTTT; cdr3_aa: CASSDGAATDTQYF
cdr3_length: 14; d_call: .; v_call: TRBV7-2; j_call: TRBJ1-4; clone_size: .; cdr3_nt: TGTGCCAGCAGCTTCGCGGGGGGACGGGAAAAACTGTTTTTT; cdr3_aa: CASSFAGGREKLFF
cdr3_length: 19; d_call: TRBD2; v_call: TRBV19; j_call: TRBJ2-3; clone_size: .; cdr3_nt: TGTGCCAGTAGTATCACGTTTCGTGTTCGCGGGAGGAGGGCAGATACGCAGTATTTT; cdr3_aa: CASSITFRVRGRRADTQYF
cdr3_length: 16; d_call: TRBD2; v_call: TRBV18; j_call: TRBJ2-7; clone_size: .; cdr3_nt: TGTGCCAGCTCACCCCTTGGACTAGCGGGAGACTACGAGCAGTACTTC; cdr3_aa: CASSPLGLAGDYEQYF
cdr3_length: 14; d_call: .; v_call: TRBV7-2; j_call: TRBJ1-1; clone_size: .; cdr3_nt: TGTGCCAGCAGCTTAGGAGTCCCCAATTCCGAAGCTTTCTTT; cdr3_aa: CASSLGVPNSEAFF
cdr3_length: 12; d_call: .; v_call: TRBV28; j_call: TRBJ1-4; clone_size: .; cdr3_nt: TGTGCCAGCACCACAGGGACCGAAAAACTGTTTTTT; cdr3_aa: CASTTGTEKLFF
cdr3_length: 15; d_call: TRBD1; v_call: TRBV7-9; j_call: TRBJ2-7; clone_size: .; cdr3_nt: TGTGCCAGCAGCTCCCCCGGGACAGGGAACAACGAGCAGTACTTC; cdr3_aa: CASSSPGTGNNEQYF
cdr3_length: 12; d_call: .; v_call: TRBV6-5; j_call: TRBJ2-1; clone_size: .; cdr3_nt: TGTGCCAGCAGAAGGACTAACAATGAGCAGTTCTTC; cdr3_aa: CASRRTNNEQFF
cdr3_length: 14; d_call: .; v_call: TRBV6-5; j_call: TRBJ1-2; clone_size: .; cdr3_nt: TGTGCCAGCAGTTACCGGCGGGGGGGTGATGGCTACACCTTC; cdr3_aa: CASSYRRGGDGYTF
cdr3_length: 14; d_call: .; v_call: TRBV9; j_call: TRBJ2-2; clone_size: .; cdr3_nt: TGTGCCAGCAGCGCCCTCGGGTTCACCGGGGAGCTGTTTTTT; cdr3_aa: CASSALGFTGELFF
cdr3_length: 16; d_call: TRBD2; v_call: TRBV7-2; j_call: TRBJ2-3; clone_size: .; cdr3_nt: TGTGCCAGCAGGGTTACTAGCGGGGGGAACACAGATACGCAGTATTTT; cdr3_aa: CASRVTSGGNTDTQYF
cdr3_length: 17; d_call: .; v_call: TRBV7-9; j_call: TRBJ2-3; clone_size: .; cdr3_nt: TGTGCCAGCAGCTCCCCACCCGGGGGGCCAAACACAGATACGCAGTATTTT; cdr3_aa: CASSSPPGGPNTDTQYF
cdr3_length: 17; d_call: .; v_call: TRBV18; j_call: TRBJ2-3; clone_size: .; cdr3_nt: TGTGCCAGCTCACCAGAGATAGAACAGGGAAGCACAGATACGCAGTATTTT; cdr3_aa: CASSPEIEQGSTDTQYF
cdr3_length: 13; d_call: TRBD1; v_call: TRBV5-5; j_call: TRBJ2-7; clone_size: .; cdr3_nt: TGTGCCAGCAGCCTGGACAGGGTAGTCGAGCAGTACTTC; cdr3_aa: CASSLDRVVEQYF
cdr3_length: 17; d_call: TRBD1; v_call: TRBV2; j_call: TRBJ1-5; clone_size: once; cdr3_nt: TGTGCCAGCAGTGGGGGGACAGGGGTTATAGGCAATCAGCCCCAGCATTTT; cdr3_aa: CASSGGTGVIGNQPQHF
cdr3_length: 17; d_call: TRBD1; v_call: TRBV30; j_call: TRBJ1-2; clone_size: .; cdr3_nt: TGTGCCTGGAGTACCGGGACAGTGGCCCTCCTTAACTATGGCTACACCTTC; cdr3_aa: CAWSTGTVALLNYGYTF
cdr3_length: 14; d_call: .; v_call: TRBV27; j_call: TRBJ1-3; clone_size: .; cdr3_nt: TGTGCCAGCAGCCCCACTATTAGTAGGTACACCATATATTTT; cdr3_aa: CASSPTISRYTIYF
cdr3_length: 14; d_call: TRBD1; v_call: TRBV9; j_call: TRBJ1-2; clone_size: .; cdr3_nt: TGTGCCAGCAGCGCTCAACAGGGGTTCTATGGCTACACCTTC; cdr3_aa: CASSAQQGFYGYTF
cdr3_length: 14; d_call: .; v_call: TRBV5-1; j_call: TRBJ2-5; clone_size: .; cdr3_nt: TGCGCCAGCAGGAGGGAGAGTTTGGGCGAGACCCAGTACTTC; cdr3_aa: CASRRESLGETQYF
cdr3_length: 14; d_call: .; v_call: TRBV6-5; j_call: TRBJ1-1; clone_size: once; cdr3_nt: TGTGCCAGCAGTTACGGGTCAGGGCAAGGTGAAGCTTTCTTT; cdr3_aa: CASSYGSGQGEAFF
cdr3_length: 12; d_call: .; v_call: TRBV13; j_call: TRBJ1-2; clone_size: .; cdr3_nt: TGTGCCAGCAGCTTAGGCACGGTTGGCTACACCTTC; cdr3_aa: CASSLGTVGYTF
cdr3_length: 11; d_call: .; v_call: TRBV2; j_call: TRBJ1-2; clone_size: .; cdr3_nt: TGTGCCAGCGGGGGACACGCTGGCTACACCTTC; cdr3_aa: CASGGHAGYTF
cdr3_length: 15; d_call: TRBD2; v_call: TRBV11-2; j_call: TRBJ2-7; clone_size: .; cdr3_nt: TGTGCCAGCAGCTTAAGAACTAGCGGGACATACGAGCAGTACTTC; cdr3_aa: CASSLRTSGTYEQYF
cdr3_length: 13; d_call: .; v_call: TRBV28; j_call: TRBJ1-2; clone_size: .; cdr3_nt: TGTGCCAGCAGTTTGAGAGGAGGCAGTGGCTACACCTTC; cdr3_aa: CASSLRGGSGYTF
cdr3_length: 14; d_call: .; v_call: TRBV7-9; j_call: TRBJ2-4; clone_size: once; cdr3_nt: TGTGCCAGCAGCTTAGACGGGGTGGTGGACATTCAGTACTTC; cdr3_aa: CASSLDGVVDIQYF
cdr3_length: 16; d_call: TRBD2; v_call: TRBV6-4; j_call: TRBJ2-2; clone_size: .; cdr3_nt: TGTGCCAGCAGTGCGGCTAGCGGGACGAACACCGGGGAGCTGTTTTTT; cdr3_aa: CASSAASGTNTGELFF
cdr3_length: 14; d_call: .; v_call: TRBV7-9; j_call: TRBJ1-1; clone_size: .; cdr3_nt: TGTGCCAGCAGCTTAGCGGGGAGACAGGTCGAAGCTTTCTTT; cdr3_aa: CASSLAGRQVEAFF
cdr3_length: 15; d_call: TRBD1; v_call: TRBV27; j_call: TRBJ1-4; clone_size: .; cdr3_nt: TGTGCCAGCAGCGGTTGGGACAGAACCCGTGAAAAACTGTTTTTT; cdr3_aa: CASSGWDRTREKLFF
cdr3_length: 15; d_call: TRBD1; v_call: TRBV6-5; j_call: TRBJ2-7; clone_size: .; cdr3_nt: TGTGCCAGCAGTTACATGGACAGGGGAACCTACGAGCAGTACTTC; cdr3_aa: CASSYMDRGTYEQYF
cdr3_length: 14; d_call: .; v_call: TRBV30; j_call: TRBJ1-2; clone_size: .; cdr3_nt: TGTGCCTGGAGTTTAGGCAGACTTAACTATGGCTACACCTTC; cdr3_aa: CAWSLGRLNYGYTF
cdr3_length: 12; d_call: TRBD1; v_call: TRBV2; j_call: TRBJ1-1; clone_size: .; cdr3_nt: TGTGCCAGCAGTGAGAACACAGGGGGAGCTTTCTTT; cdr3_aa: CASSENTGGAFF
cdr3_length: 15; d_call: TRBD2; v_call: TRBV11-2; j_call: TRBJ2-1; clone_size: .; cdr3_nt: TGTGCCAGCAGCTTTCGTAGCGGGTTCAACAATGAGCAGTTCTTC; cdr3_aa: CASSFRSGFNNEQFF
cdr3_length: 13; d_call: .; v_call: TRBV19; j_call: TRBJ1-2; clone_size: .; cdr3_nt: TGTGCCAGTAGTATCATCAGGGCGGATGGCTACACCTTC; cdr3_aa: CASSIIRADGYTF
cdr3_length: 12; d_call: TRBD1; v_call: TRBV6-1; j_call: TRBJ1-1; clone_size: .; cdr3_nt: TGTGCCAGCAGTGACCGGACAGGCGAAGCTTTCTTT; cdr3_aa: CASSDRTGEAFF